This TCR beta chain appears in the sequencing data of a study of blood T cell repertoires in COVID-19 (dated by TCRdb to 2018 to 2020). Describing the broader study: Collaborator samples came from the United States, Italy and Spain and covered acute and convalescent phases of COVID-19. The material from the prospective study consisted of cDNA or gDNA derived from T cells, B-cell-depleted T cells, or PBMCs. Subjects who had been exposed to COVID-19, were actively infected with it, or had recovered from it provided the deeply sampled blood TCRbeta repertoires that made up the dataset. The repertoires were released in a freely available public database meant as a resource for research on the immune response to SARS-CoV-2. Samples were obtained from the ongoing ImmuneRACE study (first 160 participants) and from 1,254 subjects provided by 6 global collaborators. Sample metadata almost always included a de-identified subject ID, COVID-19 status, age in years and sex. Where available, HLA class I and class II types were taken from metadata supplied by the sample provider and were not determined by assay-based typing.

The germline V gene (reference sequence) sets CDR1 to LGHDT and CDR2 to YNNKEL. Here V drops 4 bases and J drops 8 bases, and the junction holds 3 bases not matched to any gene. The CDR3 starts with the cysteine, ends with the phenylalanine, and has 13 residues. Only the CDR3 DNA stays, 39 bases, in frame from base 1. TCRbeta CDR3 regions were amplified from genomic DNA using the immunoSEQ Assay, a bias-controlled multiplex PCR. The published analysis was carried out like this. Within the assay, amplification of reference gene primers was used to estimate how many nucleated cells each sample contained. Sequence reads were collapsed and filtered to measure the absolute abundance of every unique TCRbeta CDR3 rearrangement. For each sample, productive Simpson clonality was calculated as the square root of Simpson's diversity index across productive rearrangements. Entries here come from immuneACCESS through TCRdb and include only in-frame sequences with V and J called. Some clones fail to appear in such tables; in the studies checked, an unresolved V gene covers under half of the shortfall, and the cause of the remainder is unknown. V and J calls and clone size come straight from that table; D and trimming were deduced from the DNA. This sample gives 90,000 to 120,000 clones in total; about 89% of them show up just once. The ten largest make up roughly 4.6% of the sample.

Collaborating institutions collected whole blood in K2EDTA tubes following their own protocols. For TCRbeta analysis, collaborators shipped samples in one of three forms: frozen whole blood, isolated PBMCs, or DNA extracted from either of those sample types. For this clone: Its antigen is not yet known. Nothing much larger sits one base from this clone, and base qualities are not available.

Overall study outcomes, separate from this receptor: How much clinical and demographic metadata was included differed by source and by participant, and the metadata was provided uncurated.

Material: peripheral blood. The sequence was collected from a human donor in a cohort sampled during active COVID-19. The rearrangement joined TRBV3-1 (or the pseudogene TRBV3-2) to TRBJ1-4; the central 8 bases match TRBD1. The CDR3 sequence is CASSPQGDEKLFF. The DNA is as follows: TGTGCCAGCAGCCCACAGGGGGACGAAAAACTGTTTTTT.